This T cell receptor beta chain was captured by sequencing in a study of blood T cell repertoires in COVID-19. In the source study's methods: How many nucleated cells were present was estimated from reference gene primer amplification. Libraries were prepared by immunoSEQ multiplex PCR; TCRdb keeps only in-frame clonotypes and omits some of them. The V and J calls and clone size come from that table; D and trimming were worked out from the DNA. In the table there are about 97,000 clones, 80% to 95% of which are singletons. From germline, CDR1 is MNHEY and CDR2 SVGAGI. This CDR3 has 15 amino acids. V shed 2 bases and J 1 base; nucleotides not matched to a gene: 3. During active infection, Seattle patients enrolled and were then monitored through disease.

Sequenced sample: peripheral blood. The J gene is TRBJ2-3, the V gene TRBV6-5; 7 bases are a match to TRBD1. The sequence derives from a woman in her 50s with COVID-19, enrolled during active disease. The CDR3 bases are TGTGCCAGCAGTTACCGGCAGGGGGGCACAGATACGCAGTATTTT. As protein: CASSYRQGGTDTQYF.